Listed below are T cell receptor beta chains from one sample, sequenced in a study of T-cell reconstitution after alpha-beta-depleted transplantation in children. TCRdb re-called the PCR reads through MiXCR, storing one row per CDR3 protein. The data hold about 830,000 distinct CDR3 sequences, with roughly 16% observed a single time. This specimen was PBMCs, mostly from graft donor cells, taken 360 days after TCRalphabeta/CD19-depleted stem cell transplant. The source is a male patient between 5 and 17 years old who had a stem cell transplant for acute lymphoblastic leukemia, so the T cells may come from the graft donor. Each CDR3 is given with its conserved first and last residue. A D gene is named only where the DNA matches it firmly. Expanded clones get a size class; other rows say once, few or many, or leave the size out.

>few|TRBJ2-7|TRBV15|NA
CATSRDPGLLASEQYF
TGTGCCACCAGCAGAGATCCCGGCCTTTTAGCGTCCGAGCAGTACTTC
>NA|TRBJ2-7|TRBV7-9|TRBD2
CASSWIAGTYEQYF
TGTGCCAGCAGCTGGATAGCGGGAACCTACGAGCAGTACTTC
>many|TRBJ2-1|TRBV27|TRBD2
CASSPGLSSYNEQFF
TGTGCCAGCAGCCCGGGACTAAGCTCCTACAATGAGCAGTTCTTC
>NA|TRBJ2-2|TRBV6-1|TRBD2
CASSQGLAGYITGELFF
TGTGCCAGCAGTCAAGGACTAGCGGGATATATTACCGGGGAGCTGTTTTTT
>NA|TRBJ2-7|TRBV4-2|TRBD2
CASSTAGGTYEQYF
TGTGCCAGCAGTACAGCGGGAGGGACCTACGAGCAGTACTTC
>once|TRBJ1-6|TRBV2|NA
CASSRRAIPQLIGSPLHF
TGTGCCAGCAGCCGGCGGGCAATCCCTCAACTAATTGGTTCACCCCTCCACTTT
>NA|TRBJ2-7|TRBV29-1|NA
CSVGVIAAYEQYF
TGCAGCGTTGGAGTTATAGCCGCCTACGAGCAGTACTTC
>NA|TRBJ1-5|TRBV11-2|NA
CASSAGQYTNQPQHF
TGTGCCAGCAGCGCCGGACAGTATACTAATCAGCCCCAGCATTTT
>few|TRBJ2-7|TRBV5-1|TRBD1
CASSLRGQESYEQYF
TGCGCCAGCAGCCTACGGGGACAGGAATCCTACGAGCAGTACTTC
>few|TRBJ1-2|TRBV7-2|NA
CASRLPRFRGSIANYGYTF
TGTGCCAGCAGACTCCCGCGTTTCAGGGGCTCAATAGCTAACTATGGCTACACCTTC
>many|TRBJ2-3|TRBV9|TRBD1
CASTGTESTDTQYF
TGTGCCAGCACCGGGACAGAAAGCACAGATACGCAGTATTTT
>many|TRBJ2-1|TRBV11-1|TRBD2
CASSLELAGGNNEQFF
TGTGCCAGCAGCCTCGAACTAGCGGGAGGGAACAATGAGCAGTTCTTC
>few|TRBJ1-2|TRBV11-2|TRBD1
CASSLMRQGPPNYGYTF
TGTGCCAGCAGCTTAATGAGACAGGGTCCCCCTAACTATGGCTACACCTTC
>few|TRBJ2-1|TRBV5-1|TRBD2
CASRGTGLAVKSSYNEQFF
TGCGCCAGCAGAGGGACCGGACTAGCGGTGAAGAGCTCCTACAATGAGCAGTTCTTC